These 11 T cell receptor beta chains were sequenced from one sample in a study of T cells after yellow fever vaccination. MiXCR, run by TCRdb on the 5' RACE reads, gives a single entry per CDR3 protein. The data contain a few hundred thousand distinct CDR3 sequences, 10% to 15% of them singletons. The specimen comprised CD4+ T cells sorted from PBMCs, sampled 45 days after the yellow fever booster vaccination. The receptors here all came from a man between 25 and 39 years old who received the YFV17D yellow fever vaccine.

This chain uses TRBV7-2 with TRBJ2-7; D may correspond to TRBD1 or TRBD2 (5 bases each). V was cut by 1 base and J by 3 bases, with 13 bases left in between. The length of the CDR3 is 15 residues. Germline-derived CDR1 and CDR2 are SGHTA and FQGNSA. For the CDR3, the DNA is TGTGCCAGCAGCTTAGATAGGGACCTGGGCTACGAGCAGTACTTC. Protein sequence: CASSLDRDLGYEQYF.

This clonotype occurred a few times. The genes are TRBV5-1 and TRBJ2-1, with TRBD1 identical over 9 bases. The V segment lost 4 bases and the J segment 5 bases; nucleotides outside the gene matches: 10. Germline values: CDR1 SGHRS, CDR2 YFSETQ. This CDR3 spans 16 amino acids. The CDR3 spells CASSGQGREWDNEQFF. The CDR3 DNA sequence: TGCGCCAGCAGCGGACAGGGGAGGGAATGGGACAATGAGCAGTTCTTC.

This clonotype was seen a handful of times. J is TRBJ1-1 and V is TRBV29-1, with D maybe TRBD1 (5 bases). V shed 5 bases and J shed 8 bases, with 15 bases lying between them. This CDR3 is built from 12 residues. The germline CDR1 and CDR2 sequences are SQVTM and ANQGSEA. CDR3: CSVPRGVREAFF. The CDR3 coding sequence is TGCAGCGTTCCACGGGGGGTTAGGGAAGCTTTCTTT.

This sequence joins TRBV9 and TRBJ1-2; D remains unclear. Germline V gene data show CDR1 as SGDLS and CDR2 as YYNGEE. The ends were cut back, 0 bases at V and 5 bases at J, with 17 bases in the middle. The CDR3 spans 16 residues. CDR3 nucleotide sequence: TGTGCCAGCAGCGTAGCTAGGACCGGAGGCAGATATGGCTACACCTTC. This codes for CASSVARTGGRYGYTF.

J is TRBJ2-7 and V is TRBV12-3 or TRBV12-4; no clear D. This CDR3 contains 13 residues. V lost 1 base to trimming and J lost 6 bases, with 10 bases between them. CDR3 in DNA: TGTGCCAGCAGTTTAGGGACCAGCTTCGAGCAGTACTTC. The encoded protein is CASSLGTSFEQYF.

This clonotype was counted between two and nine times. The chain couples TRBV25-1 to TRBJ2-3, with 7 bases identical to TRBD1. CDR1 and CDR2 (germline): MGHDK, SYGVNS. J lost 2 bases, V lost 2 bases, and 1 base had no gene match. This CDR3 is 14 amino acids long. The CDR3 sequence is CASSEEGATDTQYF. The CDR3 region has the DNA TGTGCCAGCAGTGAAGAGGGGGCCACAGATACGCAGTATTTT.

CDR3 sequence (DNA): TGCGCCAGCAGCTTTGACCAACGGTTAGGCCAAGAGACCCAGTACTTC. Its translation is CASSFDQRLGQETQYF. The chain is built from TRBV5-1 and TRBJ2-5; D remains unclear. V lost 2 bases to trimming and J lost 1 base, with 15 bases between them. The CDR3 has 16 residues. Germline lookup yields CDR1 SGHRS and CDR2 YFSETQ. The whole variable domain, remainder taken from reference TRBV5-1 and TRBJ2-5, is KAGVTQTPRYLIKTRGQQVTLSCSPISGHRSVSWYQQTPGQGLQFLFEYFSETQRNKGNFPGRFSGRQFSNSRSEMNVSTLELGDSALYLCASSFDQRLGQETQYFGPGTRLLVL.

This clonotype has at least ten counts. One junction end does not reproduce the germline sequence, and a read error may be involved. The chain joins TRBV5-1 to TRBJ2-7, with 7 positions matching TRBD2. CDR3 length: 13 residues. CDR1 and CDR2 from the germline V gene are SGHRS and YFSETQ. The chain's CDR3 is CASSLGRDYEQYF. In nucleotides, the CDR3 is TGTGCCAGCAGCTTAGGGAGGGATTACGAGCAGTACTTC.

The V call is TRBV12-3 or TRBV12-4, the J call TRBJ2-3; D not certain. There are 15 residues in the CDR3. V was clipped by 7 bases and J by 3 bases, with 17 bases between them. CDR3 coding DNA: TGTGCCAGCACCCTTAGGATTGGTTCAACAGATACGCAGTATTTT. It is translated as CASTLRIGSTDTQYF.

Of note for this clonotype: A junction end diverges from the germline sequence, so it may reflect a read error. This chain joins TRBV7-2 and TRBJ2-4; TRBD1 is a possible D gene (5 bases). The CDR3 loop spans 13 amino acids. The germline CDR1 and CDR2 sequences are SGHTA and FQGNSA. CDR3: CASRLDTQGIQYF. The CDR3 DNA follows: TGTGCCAGCAGATTAGACACCCAGGGCATTCAGTACTTC. The variable domain in full, with the rest retrieved from reference TRBV7-2 and TRBJ2-4, is GAGVSQSPSNKVTEKGKDVELRCDPISGHTALYWYRQSLGQGLEFLIYFQGNSAPDKSGLPSDRFSAERTGGSVSTLTIQRTQQEDSAVYLCASRLDTQGIQYFGAGTRLSVL.

The chain has TRBV7-2 and TRBJ2-7; tentatively, D is TRBD1 (7 bases). The CDR3 sequence is 15 residues long. Germline V gives CDR1 SGHTA, CDR2 FQGNSA. V gave up 0 bases and J gave up 4 bases, with 13 bases separating them. CDR3 residues: CASSLAGGGIYEQYF. CDR3 in DNA: TGTGCCAGCAGCTTAGCCGGAGGGGGCATTTACGAGCAGTACTTC.